This section outlines one T cell receptor beta chain sequence together with its context. Assay used: immunoSEQ multiplex PCR; TCRdb lists only in-frame clones, some missing. The table records hundreds of thousands of clones, approximately 83% of them present only once. These data belong to a study of blood T cell repertoires in COVID-19. Turning to the study itself: In each case, the material was cDNA or gDNA derived from T cells, B-cell-depleted T cells, or PBMCs.

Those enrolled, adults aged roughly 18 to 90 years, came from roughly 23 US areas. Exposed participants encountered a COVID-19 case during the 2 weeks preceding study entry. From germline, CDR1 is MNHEY and CDR2 SVGAGI. V dropped 8 bases and J dropped 9; count of bases not matched to a gene: 7. CDR3 length: 11 residues. Sequenced: PBMCs or T cells enriched from blood (not recorded which). The rearrangement uses TRBV6-5 and TRBJ2-7; 7 nucleotides align to TRBD1. The TCR comes from a woman aged 45-65 years who had been exposed to COVID-19. In nucleotides, the CDR3 is TGTGCCAGCGATCGGACAGGCCGGCAGTACTTC. As protein: CASDRTGRQYF.